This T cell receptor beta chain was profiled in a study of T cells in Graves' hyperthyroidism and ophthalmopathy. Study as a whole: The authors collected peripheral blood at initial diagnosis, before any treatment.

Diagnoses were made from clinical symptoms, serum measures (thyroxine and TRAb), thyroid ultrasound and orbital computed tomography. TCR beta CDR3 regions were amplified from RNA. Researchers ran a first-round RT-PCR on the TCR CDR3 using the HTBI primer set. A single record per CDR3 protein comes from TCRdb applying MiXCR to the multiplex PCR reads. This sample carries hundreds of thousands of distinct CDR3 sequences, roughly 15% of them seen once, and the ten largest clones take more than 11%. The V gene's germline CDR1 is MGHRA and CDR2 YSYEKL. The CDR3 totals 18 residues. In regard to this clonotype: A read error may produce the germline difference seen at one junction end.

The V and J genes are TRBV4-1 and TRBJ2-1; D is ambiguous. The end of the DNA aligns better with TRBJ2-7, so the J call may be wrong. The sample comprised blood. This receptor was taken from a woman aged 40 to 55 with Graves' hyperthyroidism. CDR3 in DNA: TGTGCCAGCAGCCAAGCTCGGGTCGGGCTCGCGCCCTACAATGAGCAGTACTTC. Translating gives CASSQARVGLAPYNEQYF.